Below, one T cell receptor (beta chain) is given with its context. The antigen is not known. Libraries were prepared by immunoSEQ multiplex PCR; TCRdb keeps only in-frame clonotypes and omits some of them. The sample shows over 75,000 clones, roughly 85% of them seen only once. CDR1 and CDR2 (germline): MNHEY, SVGAGI. The CDR3 contains 12 residues. The V end was cut by 5 bases, the J end by 10 bases, with 14 bases between. This sample stems from a study of cytomegalovirus exposure and HLA in healthy donors. Looking at the study overall: The platform used for the roughly 130 validation repertoires matched that of the roughly 720 first-cohort repertoires, a later analysis reported. Notes on the study in general: Cytomegalovirus-associated status was assigned to some 160 TCR beta chains. Both high specificity and high sensitivity reportedly marked the classifier's diagnosis of cytomegalovirus status. Many donors carried some public TCRs, although rarity characterized most TCR sequences.

V and J are TRBV6-5 and TRBJ1-2, with D perhaps matching TRBD1 (5 bases). The receptor was derived from a man between 18 and 35 years old in good health and CMV-seropositive. The sample consisted of PBMCs. The CDR3 region is CASSIGSRDYTF. The CDR3 nucleotides read TGTGCCAGCAGTATCGGCAGCAGGGACTACACCTTC.